The rows below give T cell receptor beta chains drawn from one sample of a study of CD8+ T cells in alopecia areata. Using immunoSEQ multiplex PCR, the repertoire was profiled, and TCRdb retains in-frame clones only, with some absent. The sample consists of 140,000 to 150,000 clones, nearly 55% of them appearing once. The sequences come from CD8+ T cells sorted from blood, collected at week 4, from a patient treated with tofacitinib. These receptors all stem from a human donor with alopecia areata. The CDR3 runs from the conserved cysteine through the conserved F or W. D genes are given only for firm matches. Some rows mark clone size as missing; the rest say once, few, many or name a class of expanded clone.

j_call v_call clone_size d_call cdr3_length cdr3_aa cdr3_nt
TRBJ2-3 TRBV5-1 . TRBD2 15 CASSDTSGVTDTQYF TGCGCCAGCAGCGACACTAGCGGGGTCACAGATACGCAGTATTTT
TRBJ2-2 TRBV5-8 few TRBD1 14 CASSLQGIPGELFF TGTGCCAGCAGTCTACAGGGGATCCCCGGGGAGCTGTTTTTT
TRBJ1-4 TRBV30 . . 14 CAWSVLSGAEKLFF TGTGCCTGGAGTGTACTAAGTGGAGCGGAAAAACTGTTTTTT
TRBJ2-6 TRBV27 . . 15 CASSRDYSGANVLTF TGTGCCAGCAGCCGCGATTACTCTGGGGCCAACGTCCTGACTTTC
TRBJ2-7 TRBV5-1 . . 13 CASSLAGTYEQYF TGCGCCAGCAGCTTGGCGGGGACCTACGAGCAGTACTTC
TRBJ1-1 TRBV27 . . 16 CASSDTPGEENTEAFF TGTGCCAGCAGTGACACCCCCGGGGAGGAGAACACTGAAGCTTTCTTT
TRBJ2-7 TRBV7-9 . . 13 CASSLDVSYEQYF TGTGCCAGCAGCTTAGACGTCTCCTACGAGCAGTACTTC
TRBJ1-2 TRBV25-1 . . 14 CASTASGTFLGYTF TGTGCCAGCACCGCCTCCGGGACATTTCTTGGCTACACCTTC
TRBJ2-7 TRBV18 . TRBD1 13 CASSPRQGYEQYF TGTGCCAGCTCACCACGACAGGGTTACGAGCAGTACTTC
TRBJ2-5 TRBV5-4 few TRBD2 11 CASSPGGTQYF TGTGCCAGCAGCCCGGGGGGGACCCAGTACTTC